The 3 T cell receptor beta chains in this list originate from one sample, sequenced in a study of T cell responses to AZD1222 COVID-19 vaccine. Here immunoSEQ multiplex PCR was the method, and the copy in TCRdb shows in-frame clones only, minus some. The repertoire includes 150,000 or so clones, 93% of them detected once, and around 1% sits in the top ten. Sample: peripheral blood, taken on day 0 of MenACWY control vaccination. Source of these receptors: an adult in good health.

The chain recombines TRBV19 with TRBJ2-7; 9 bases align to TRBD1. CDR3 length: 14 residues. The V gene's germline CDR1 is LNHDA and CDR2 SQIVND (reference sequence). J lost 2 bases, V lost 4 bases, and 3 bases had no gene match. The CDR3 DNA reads TGTGCCAGTAGTAGGTACAGGGGGCCCTACGAGCAGTACTTC. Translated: CASSRYRGPYEQYF.

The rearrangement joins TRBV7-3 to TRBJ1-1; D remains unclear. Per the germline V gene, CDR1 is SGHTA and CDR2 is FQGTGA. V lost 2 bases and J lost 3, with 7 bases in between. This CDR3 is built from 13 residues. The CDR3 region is CASSLSEHTEAFF. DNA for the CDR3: TGTGCCAGCAGCTTATCGGAGCACACTGAAGCTTTCTTT.

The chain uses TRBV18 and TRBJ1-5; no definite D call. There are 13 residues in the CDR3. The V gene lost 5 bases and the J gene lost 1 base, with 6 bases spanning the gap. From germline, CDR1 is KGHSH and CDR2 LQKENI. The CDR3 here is CASSLQSNQPQHF. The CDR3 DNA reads TGTGCCAGCTCATTACAGAGCAATCAGCCCCAGCATTTT.